This TCR beta chain is from a study of CD8 T cells in Susac syndrome. Random hexamers were used to reverse transcribe the RNA input (roughly 0.5 to 1 ug). Using its own MiXCR run on the immunoSEQ multiplex PCR reads, TCRdb lists one record per CDR3 protein. The sample contains approximately 160,000 distinct CDR3 sequences, around 95% of which appear only once. The CDR3 has 15 residues. CDR1 and CDR2 (germline): SGHTA, FQGNSA. With V trimmed by 0 bases and J by 4 bases, 3 bases remained unmatched. Sequencing input: CD4+ T cells from PBMCs. This chain connects TRBV7-2 to TRBJ2-7; 10 bases match TRBD2. The TCR comes from a human donor with Susac syndrome. The CDR3 reads CASSLAAGGVYEQYF. The CDR3 DNA reads TGTGCCAGCAGCTTAGCAGCGGGAGGGGTGTACGAGCAGTACTTC.